What follows describes a single T cell receptor beta chain. Profiled with immunoSEQ multiplex PCR; TCRdb holds only in-frame clones, not every one. The sample records around 150,000 clones, about 83% being singletons. These data originate in a study of blood T cell repertoires in COVID-19. The CDR3 is 15 residues long. V shed 5 bases and J shed 3 bases, with 14 bases lying between them. Germline lookup yields CDR1 SGHVS and CDR2 FQNEAQ. The chain combines TRBV7-8 with TRBJ1-5; D may be TRBD1 (5 bases). This receptor was identified in a man between 60 and 70 years old with acute or convalescent COVID-19. The sequenced sample was peripheral blood. The CDR3 DNA reads as TGTGCCAGCAGCCCCCTCGGAGGGGTCAATCAGCCCCAGCATTTT. Amino acid sequence: CASSPLGGVNQPQHF.